This TCR beta chain was sequenced for a study of T cells in Graves' hyperthyroidism and ophthalmopathy. Notes on the study in general: The model identified upcoming ophthalmopathy a median roughly 6.5 months ahead of onset.

Germline V gene lookup returns CDR1 SGHDT and CDR2 YYEEEE. The V gene lost 4 bases and the J gene lost 8 bases, with 18 bases spanning the gap. This CDR3 contains 15 residues. RNA transcripts served as the template for amplifying TCR beta CDR3 regions. HTBI primers were used for first-round RT-PCR of the TCR CDR3. One entry per CDR3 protein results from TCRdb running MiXCR on the multiplex PCR reads. This sample has 550,000 to 850,000 distinct CDR3 sequences, with about 19% found just once. This clonotype was counted only a few times. The antigen remains undetermined. Researchers barred patients who had uncontrolled infection, other autoimmune disease, pregnancy or lactation.

This TCR was sampled from a woman aged 45-60 years with Graves' hyperthyroidism that later progressed to Graves' ophthalmopathy. This sequence joins TRBV5-6 and TRBJ1-4; weak D call: TRBD1 (5 bases). The sample was blood. The CDR3 region has the DNA TGTGCCAGCAGCATACAGGTCCCCGAGGGGGAAAAACTGTTTTTT. Its protein product is CASSIQVPEGEKLFF.